This T cell receptor (beta chain) was found in a study of OX40 agonist ivuxolimab in advanced cancers. Looking at the study overall: Patients were roughly 83% male with ages about 20 to 79, mean around 61.

Baseline, cycle 4 day 1, and cycle 7 day 1 were the blood sampling points. Concerning this clone: Its antigen remains unknown.

Study outcomes and limitations: There were, on average, more expanded clones in CD8+ T cells than in CD4+.

The CDR3 has 13 amino acids. Germline loops: CDR1 SEHNR, CDR2 FQNEAQ (reference sequence). Trimming took 2 bases from V and 3 from J, leaving 7 bases between them. The assay was immunoSEQ multiplex PCR, and TCRdb's table has in-frame clones only and misses some. The table shows about 45,000 clones, with 80% to 90% occurring only once. The receptor comes from an adult with an advanced solid tumor such as melanoma, head and neck, liver or kidney cancer. The starting material was CD4+ or CD8+ T cells sorted from blood, obtained in a trial of the OX40 agonist ivuxolimab. This chain joins TRBV7-9 and TRBJ1-1; TRBD1 is a possible D gene (6 bases). The CDR3 loop is CASSLRQDTEAFF. The CDR3 DNA follows: TGTGCCAGCAGCTTACGACAGGACACTGAAGCTTTCTTT.